This T cell receptor beta chain was sequenced for a study of cytomegalovirus exposure and HLA in healthy donors. Vbeta (60) and Jbeta (13) primers were used in the PCR. The table came from immunoSEQ multiplex PCR; TCRdb's copy has only in-frame clones and leaves some out. The sample records approximately 290,000 clones, 80% being singletons. Per germline, CDR1 MDHEN and CDR2 SYDVKM. V was shortened by 7 bases and J by 2 bases, with 10 bases between the two germline ends. The CDR3 is 13 amino acids. The source of this sequence is a girl aged 2-9 years in good health and CMV-seronegative. This rearrangement joins TRBV28 to TRBJ2-3, with D tentatively TRBD2 (5 bases). The sequenced sample was PBMCs. The CDR3 DNA reads TGTGCCAGCATCAAGCGGATCACAGATACGCAGTATTTT. It encodes CASIKRITDTQYF. Filled out from reference TRBV28 and TRBJ2-3, the complete variable domain reads DVKVTQSSRYLVKRTGEKVFLECVQDMDHENMFWYRQDPGLGLRLIYFSYDVKMKEKGDIPEGYSVSREKKERFSLILESASTNQTSMYLCASIKRITDTQYFGPGTRLTVL.